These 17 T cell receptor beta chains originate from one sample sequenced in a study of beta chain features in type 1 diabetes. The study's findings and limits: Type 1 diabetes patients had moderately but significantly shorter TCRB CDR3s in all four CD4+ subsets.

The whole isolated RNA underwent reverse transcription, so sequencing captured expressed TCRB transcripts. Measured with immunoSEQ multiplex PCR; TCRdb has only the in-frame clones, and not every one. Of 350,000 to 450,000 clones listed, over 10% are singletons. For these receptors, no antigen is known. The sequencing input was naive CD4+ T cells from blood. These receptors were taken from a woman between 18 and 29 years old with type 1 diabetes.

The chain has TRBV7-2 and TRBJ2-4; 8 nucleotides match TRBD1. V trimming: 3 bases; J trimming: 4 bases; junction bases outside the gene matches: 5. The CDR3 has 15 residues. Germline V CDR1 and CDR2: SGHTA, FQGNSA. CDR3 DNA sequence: TGTGCCAGCAGCTTGCTGGACAGGGATAAAAACATTCAGTACTTC. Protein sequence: CASSLLDRDKNIQYF.

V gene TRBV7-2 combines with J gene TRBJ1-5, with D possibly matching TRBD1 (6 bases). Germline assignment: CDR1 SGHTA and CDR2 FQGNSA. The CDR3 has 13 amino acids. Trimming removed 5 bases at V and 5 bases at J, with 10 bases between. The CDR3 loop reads CASSRGGYQPQHF. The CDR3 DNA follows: TGTGCCAGCAGCAGAGGGGGTTATCAGCCCCAGCATTTT.

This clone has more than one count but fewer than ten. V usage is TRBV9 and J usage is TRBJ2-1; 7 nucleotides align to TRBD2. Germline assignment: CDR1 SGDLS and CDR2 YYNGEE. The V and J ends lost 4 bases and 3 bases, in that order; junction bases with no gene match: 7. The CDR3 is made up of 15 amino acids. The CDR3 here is CASSPWGGYYNEQFF. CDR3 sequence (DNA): TGTGCCAGCAGCCCCTGGGGGGGATACTACAATGAGCAGTTCTTC. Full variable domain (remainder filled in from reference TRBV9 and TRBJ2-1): DSGVTQTPKHLITATGQRVTLRCSPRSGDLSVYWYQQSLDQGLQFLIQYYNGEERAKGNILERFSAQQFPDLHSELNLSSLELGDSALYFCASSPWGGYYNEQFFGPGTRLTVL.

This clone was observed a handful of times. This chain's CDR3 is CASSLIGLAPDTQYF. DNA of the CDR3: TGTGCCAGCAGTCTCATCGGGCTAGCGCCAGATACGCAGTATTTT. This chain links TRBV13 with TRBJ2-3; D possibly corresponds to TRBD2 (6 bases). Deletions cut 6 bases from V and 4 bases from J, with 17 bases between. Germline lookup yields CDR1 PRHDT and CDR2 FYEKMQ (reference sequence). This CDR3 region has 15 residues.

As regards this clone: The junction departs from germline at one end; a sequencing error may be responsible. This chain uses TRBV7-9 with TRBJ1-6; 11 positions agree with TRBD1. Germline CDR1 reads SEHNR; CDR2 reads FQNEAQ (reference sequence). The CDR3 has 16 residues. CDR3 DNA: TGTGCCAGCAGCCCCCGGGACAGGGGGTATACTTCACCCCTCCACTTT. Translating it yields CASSPRDRGYTSPLHF.

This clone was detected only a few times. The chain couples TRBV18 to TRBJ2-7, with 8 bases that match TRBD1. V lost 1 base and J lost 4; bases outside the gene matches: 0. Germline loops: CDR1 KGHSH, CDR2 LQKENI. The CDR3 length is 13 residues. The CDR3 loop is CASSPRTGYEQYF. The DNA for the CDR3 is TGTGCCAGCTCACCACGGACAGGGTACGAGCAGTACTTC.

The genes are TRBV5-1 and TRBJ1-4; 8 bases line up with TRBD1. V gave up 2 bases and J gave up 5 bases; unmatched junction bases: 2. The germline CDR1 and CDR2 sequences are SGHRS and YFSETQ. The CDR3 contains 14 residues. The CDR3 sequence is CASSFQGANEKLFF. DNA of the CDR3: TGCGCCAGCAGCTTTCAGGGGGCGAATGAAAAACTGTTTTTT.

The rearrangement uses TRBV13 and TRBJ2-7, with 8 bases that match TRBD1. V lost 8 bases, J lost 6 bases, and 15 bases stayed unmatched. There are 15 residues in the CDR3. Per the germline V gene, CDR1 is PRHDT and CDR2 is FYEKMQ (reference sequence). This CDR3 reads CASSLGQGARGEQYF. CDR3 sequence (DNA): TGTGCCAGCTCCCTCGGGCAGGGGGCGAGAGGCGAGCAGTACTTC.

CDR3 in DNA: TGTGCCAGCACACCCGGGGGGACGGTACACAATGAGCAGTTCTTC. It codes for CASTPGGTVHNEQFF. V and J are TRBV7-8 and TRBJ2-1; 7 nucleotides match TRBD2. The ends lost 7 bases at V and 5 bases at J; junction bases unmatched: 11. The CDR3 runs to 15 residues. The germline gives CDR1 SGHVS, CDR2 FQNEAQ.

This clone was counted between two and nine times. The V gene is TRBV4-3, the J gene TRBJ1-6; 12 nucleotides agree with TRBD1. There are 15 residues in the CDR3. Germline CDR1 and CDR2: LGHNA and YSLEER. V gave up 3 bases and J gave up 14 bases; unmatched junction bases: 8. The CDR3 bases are TGCGCCAGCAGCCAGGACGGGACAGGGGGCTGGTCCCTCCACTTT. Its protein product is CASSQDGTGGWSLHF.

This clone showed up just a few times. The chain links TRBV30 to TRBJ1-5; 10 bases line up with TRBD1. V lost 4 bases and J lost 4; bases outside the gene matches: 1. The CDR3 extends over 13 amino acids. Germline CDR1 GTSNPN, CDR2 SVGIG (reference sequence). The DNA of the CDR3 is TGTGCCTGGAAGGGACAGGGGAATCAGCCCCAGCATTTT. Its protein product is CAWKGQGNQPQHF.

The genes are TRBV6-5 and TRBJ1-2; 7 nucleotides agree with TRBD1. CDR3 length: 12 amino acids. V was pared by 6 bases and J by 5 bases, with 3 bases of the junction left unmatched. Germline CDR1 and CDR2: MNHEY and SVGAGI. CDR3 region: CASSTTGYGYTF. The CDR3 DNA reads TGTGCCAGCAGCACGACAGGGTATGGCTACACCTTC.

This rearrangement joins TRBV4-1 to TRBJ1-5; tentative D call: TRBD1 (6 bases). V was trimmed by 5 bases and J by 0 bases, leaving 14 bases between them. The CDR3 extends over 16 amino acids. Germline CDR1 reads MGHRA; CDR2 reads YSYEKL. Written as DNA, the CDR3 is TGCGCCAGCAGCGCCCGGACAGTTACTAGCAATCAGCCCCAGCATTTT. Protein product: CASSARTVTSNQPQHF.

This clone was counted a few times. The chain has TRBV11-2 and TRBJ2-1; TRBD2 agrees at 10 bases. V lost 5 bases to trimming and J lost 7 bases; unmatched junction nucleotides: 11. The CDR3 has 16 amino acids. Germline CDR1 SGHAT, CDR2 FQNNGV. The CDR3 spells CASSVQLAGSGNEQFF. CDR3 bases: TGTGCCAGCAGCGTACAACTAGCGGGGTCTGGTAATGAGCAGTTCTTC.

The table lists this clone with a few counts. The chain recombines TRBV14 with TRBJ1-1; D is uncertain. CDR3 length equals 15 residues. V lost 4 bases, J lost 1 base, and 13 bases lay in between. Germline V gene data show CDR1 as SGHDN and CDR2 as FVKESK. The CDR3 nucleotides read TGTGCCAGCAGCCTCCGAGGTGAGGAGAACACTGAAGCTTTCTTT. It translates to CASSLRGEENTEAFF.

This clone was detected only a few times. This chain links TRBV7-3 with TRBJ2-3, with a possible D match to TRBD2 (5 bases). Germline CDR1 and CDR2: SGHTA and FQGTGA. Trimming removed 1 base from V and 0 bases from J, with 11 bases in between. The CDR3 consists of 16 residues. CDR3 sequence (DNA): TGTGCCAGCAGCTTAAGATTACGGGGAAGCACAGATACGCAGTATTTT. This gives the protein CASSLRLRGSTDTQYF.

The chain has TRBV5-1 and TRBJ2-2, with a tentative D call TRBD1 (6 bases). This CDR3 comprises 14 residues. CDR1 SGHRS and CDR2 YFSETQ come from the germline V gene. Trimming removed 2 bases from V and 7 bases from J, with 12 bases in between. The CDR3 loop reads CASSFPTGGGELFF. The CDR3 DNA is TGCGCCAGCAGCTTCCCGACAGGCGGCGGGGAGCTGTTTTTT.